These T cell receptor beta chains were read from a single sample in a study of blood T cell repertoires in COVID-19. TCRdb's table, derived via immunoSEQ multiplex PCR, lists solely in-frame clones and lacks some. The sample yields about 340,000 clones, approximately 90% seen once. The sample was peripheral blood. The receptors were sampled from a woman between 18 and 29 years old who had recovered from COVID-19. Each CDR3 is given with its conserved first and last residue. The D gene is left open where the match is weak.

D	V	J	CDR3
-	TRBV27	TRBJ2-3	CASSPPTNNAYTQYF
-	TRBV11-2	TRBJ1-4	CASSLLGPGEKLFF
-	TRBV29-1	TRBJ1-2	CSVEGPGNYGYTF
-	TRBV6-2/TRBV6-3	TRBJ1-1	CASSYGSGWTEAFF
TRBD2	TRBV11-3	TRBJ2-1	CASSRREALYNEQFF
TRBD1	TRBV6-5	TRBJ1-2	CASSYRQGNGYTF
TRBD2	TRBV11-2	TRBJ2-1	CASSSPAGTSGSPYNEQFF
TRBD1	TRBV18	TRBJ1-2	CASSPGTGDHGYTF
TRBD2	TRBV3-1/TRBV3-2	TRBJ2-5	CASSQGLGGVAETQYF
-	TRBV29-1	TRBJ1-1	CSVEDNGNTEAFF
-	TRBV3-1/TRBV3-2	TRBJ1-3	CASTHGGYSGNTIYF
-	TRBV7-6	TRBJ2-1	CASSSFDQRDEQFF
-	TRBV5-1	TRBJ1-1	CASSHDWMNTEAFF
TRBD1	TRBV5-4	TRBJ2-5	CASSSKKQGATAETQYF
TRBD1	TRBV6-6	TRBJ1-5	CAGGVSNQPQHF
-	TRBV18	TRBJ1-4	CASSPQVLARATNEKLFF
-	TRBV9	TRBJ2-1	CASSVKSELSYNEQFF
-	TRBV6-5	TRBJ2-1	CASSLPGRVGEQFF
TRBD1	TRBV10-1	TRBJ1-2	CASSRDRAKGYTF
-	TRBV21-1	TRBJ1-1	CASTKTEMNTEAFF
-	TRBV30	TRBJ1-1	CAWSVMMRQAFF
-	TRBV6-5	TRBJ2-1	CASSPGGEQFF
-	TRBV19	TRBJ1-6	CASSIDLDSEDSPLHF
TRBD1	TRBV11-2	TRBJ1-2	CASSLEHTGGRGYTF
-	TRBV28	TRBJ1-1	CASSLRVGGGMNTEAFF
TRBD2	TRBV7-9	TRBJ2-1	CASSLISWVGRSNNEQFF
TRBD2	TRBV5-1	TRBJ2-1	CASSPRGGAGAHNEQFF
-	TRBV5-6	TRBJ1-1	CASSWYGSEAFF
TRBD2	TRBV6-2/TRBV6-3	TRBJ2-6	CASSWEGGSGANVLTF
TRBD2	TRBV19	TRBJ2-2	CASSRGLARITGELFF
TRBD1	TRBV24-1	TRBJ1-1	CATSDPDRGTEAFF
-	TRBV18	TRBJ2-3	CASSPTQDSTDTQYF
-	TRBV5-1	TRBJ2-5	CASSSATGVGETQYF
-	TRBV5-1	TRBJ1-1	CASSFFRTKNTEAFF
TRBD1	TRBV27	TRBJ1-1	CASSRTGQGPNTEAFF
TRBD2	TRBV24-1	TRBJ2-3	CATSERKLAGDATQYF
-	TRBV5-1	TRBJ2-2	CASSYRVVAGATGELFF
-	TRBV25-1	TRBJ2-5	CASSEMARFGETQYF
-	TRBV30	TRBJ1-5	CAWSIDGGRNQPQHF
TRBD2	TRBV6-6	TRBJ2-1	CASRTSGVPLNEQFF
-	TRBV5-1	TRBJ2-3	CASTQRAQSTDTQYF
-	TRBV6-5	TRBJ1-6	CASTTGSLSPLHF
TRBD1	TRBV13	TRBJ1-1	CASKLGRGDTEAFF